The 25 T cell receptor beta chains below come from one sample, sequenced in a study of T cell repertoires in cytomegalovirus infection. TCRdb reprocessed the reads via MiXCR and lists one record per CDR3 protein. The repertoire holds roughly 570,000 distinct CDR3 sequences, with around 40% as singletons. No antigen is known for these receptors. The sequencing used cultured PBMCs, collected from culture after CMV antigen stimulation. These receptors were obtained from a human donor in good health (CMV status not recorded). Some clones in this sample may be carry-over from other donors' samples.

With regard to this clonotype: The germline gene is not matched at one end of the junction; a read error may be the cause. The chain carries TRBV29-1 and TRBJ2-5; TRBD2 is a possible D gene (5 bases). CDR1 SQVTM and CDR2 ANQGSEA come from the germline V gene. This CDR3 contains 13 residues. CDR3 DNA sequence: TGCAGCGTCGAAGCGGAAGGTTGGCAGACCCAGTACTTC. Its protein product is CSVEAEGWQTQYF.

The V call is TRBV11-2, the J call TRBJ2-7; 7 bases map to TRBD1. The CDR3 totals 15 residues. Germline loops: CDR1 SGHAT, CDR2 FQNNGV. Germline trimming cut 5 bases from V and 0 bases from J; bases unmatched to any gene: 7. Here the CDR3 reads CASSPQTGSSYEQYF. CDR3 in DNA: TGTGCCAGCAGCCCTCAGACAGGGAGCTCCTACGAGCAGTACTTC. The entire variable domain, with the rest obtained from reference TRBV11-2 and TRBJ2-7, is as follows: EAGVAQSPRYKIIEKRQSVAFWCNPISGHATLYWYQQILGQGPKLLIQFQNNGVVDDSQLPKDRFSAERLKGVDSTLKIQPAKLEDSAVYLCASSPQTGSSYEQYFGPGTRLTVT.

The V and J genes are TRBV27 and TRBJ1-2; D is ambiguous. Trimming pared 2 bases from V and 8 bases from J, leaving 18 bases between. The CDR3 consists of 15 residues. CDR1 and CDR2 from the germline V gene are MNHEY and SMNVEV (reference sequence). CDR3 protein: CASSLGSNTFWGYTF. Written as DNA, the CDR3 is TGTGCCAGCAGTTTAGGCAGCAACACCTTTTGGGGCTACACCTTC.

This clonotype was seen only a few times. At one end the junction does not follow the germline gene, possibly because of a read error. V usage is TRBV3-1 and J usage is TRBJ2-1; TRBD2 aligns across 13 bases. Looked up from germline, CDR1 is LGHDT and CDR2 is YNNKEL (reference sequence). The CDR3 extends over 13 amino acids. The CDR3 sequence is CASSLAGLAGVIF. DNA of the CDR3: TGTGCCAGCAGCCTAGCTGGACTAGCGGGAGTGATCTTC.

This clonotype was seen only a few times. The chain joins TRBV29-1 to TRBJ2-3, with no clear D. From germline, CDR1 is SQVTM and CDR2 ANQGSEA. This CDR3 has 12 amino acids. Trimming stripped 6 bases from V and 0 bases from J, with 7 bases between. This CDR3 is CSVLRSTDTQYF. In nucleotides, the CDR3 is TGCAGCGTATTGAGAAGCACAGATACGCAGTATTTT.

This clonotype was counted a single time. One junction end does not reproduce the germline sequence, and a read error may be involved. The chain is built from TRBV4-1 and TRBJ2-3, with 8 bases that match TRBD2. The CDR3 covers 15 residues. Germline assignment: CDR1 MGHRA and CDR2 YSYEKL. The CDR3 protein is CASSQVASGPDTQYF. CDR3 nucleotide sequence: TGTGCCAGCAGCCAAGTTGCTAGCGGGCCAGATACGCAGTATTTT.

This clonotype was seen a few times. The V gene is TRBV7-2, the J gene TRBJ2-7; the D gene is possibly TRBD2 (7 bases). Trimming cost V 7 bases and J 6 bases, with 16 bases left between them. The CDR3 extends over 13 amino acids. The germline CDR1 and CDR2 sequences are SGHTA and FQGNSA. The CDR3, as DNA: TGTGCCAGCAACCCGGCTAGGGGGGGCGAGCAGTACTTC. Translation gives CASNPARGGEQYF. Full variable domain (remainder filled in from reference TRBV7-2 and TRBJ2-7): GAGVSQSPSNKVTEKGKDVELRCDPISGHTALYWYRQSLGQGLEFLIYFQGNSAPDKSGLPSDRFSAERTGGSVSTLTIQRTQQEDSAVYLCASNPARGGEQYFGPGTRLTVT.

Here the CDR3 reads CASSLTIQGYYEQYF. For the CDR3, the DNA is TGTGCCAGCAGCCTGACGATACAGGGCTACTACGAGCAGTACTTC. The gene calls are TRBV7-2 and TRBJ2-7; D may be TRBD1 (6 bases). This CDR3 has 15 residues. Germline V CDR1 and CDR2: SGHTA, FQGNSA. Trimming took 5 bases from V and 3 from J, leaving 17 bases between them.

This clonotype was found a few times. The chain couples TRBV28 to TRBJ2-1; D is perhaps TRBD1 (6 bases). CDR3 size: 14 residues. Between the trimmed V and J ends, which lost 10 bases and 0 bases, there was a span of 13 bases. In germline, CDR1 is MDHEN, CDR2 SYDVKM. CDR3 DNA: TGTGCCACCGTAACAGGGAGCTCCTACAATGAGCAGTTCTTC. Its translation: CATVTGSSYNEQFF.

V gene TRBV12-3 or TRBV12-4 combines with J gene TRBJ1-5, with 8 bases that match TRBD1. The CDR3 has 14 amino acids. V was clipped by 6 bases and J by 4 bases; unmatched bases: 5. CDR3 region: CASSQGARNQPQHF. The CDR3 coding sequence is TGTGCCAGCAGCCAGGGGGCAAGGAATCAGCCCCAGCATTTT.

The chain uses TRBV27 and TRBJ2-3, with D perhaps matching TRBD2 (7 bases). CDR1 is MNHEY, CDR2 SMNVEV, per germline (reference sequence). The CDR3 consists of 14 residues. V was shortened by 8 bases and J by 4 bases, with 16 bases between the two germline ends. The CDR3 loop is CASCSTGGPDTQYF. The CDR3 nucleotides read TGTGCCAGCTGTTCCACGGGGGGCCCAGATACGCAGTATTTT.

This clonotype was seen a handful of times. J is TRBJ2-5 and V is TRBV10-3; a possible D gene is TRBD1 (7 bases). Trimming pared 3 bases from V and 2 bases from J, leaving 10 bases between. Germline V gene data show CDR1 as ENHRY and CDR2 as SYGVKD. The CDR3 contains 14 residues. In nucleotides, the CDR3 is TGTGCCATCAGTGACAGGGGGAGGCAAGAGACCCAGTACTTC. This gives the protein CAISDRGRQETQYF.

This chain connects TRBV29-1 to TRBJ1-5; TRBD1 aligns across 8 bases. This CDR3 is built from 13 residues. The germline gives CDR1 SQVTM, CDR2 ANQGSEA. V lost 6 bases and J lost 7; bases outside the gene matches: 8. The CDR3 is CSVEQGVGQPQHF. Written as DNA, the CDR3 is TGCAGCGTGGAACAGGGGGTTGGACAGCCCCAGCATTTT.

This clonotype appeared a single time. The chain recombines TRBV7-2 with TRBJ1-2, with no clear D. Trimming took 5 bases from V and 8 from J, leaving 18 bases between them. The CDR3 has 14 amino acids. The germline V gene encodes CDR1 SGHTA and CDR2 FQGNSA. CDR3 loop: CASSIPIPEQGYTF. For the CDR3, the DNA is TGTGCCAGCAGCATCCCAATTCCCGAACAAGGCTACACCTTC.

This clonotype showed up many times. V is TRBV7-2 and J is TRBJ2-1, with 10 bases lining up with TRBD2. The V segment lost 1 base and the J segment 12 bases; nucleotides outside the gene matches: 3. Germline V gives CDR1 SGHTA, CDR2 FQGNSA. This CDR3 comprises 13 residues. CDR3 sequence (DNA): TGTGCCAGCAGCTTAGTGGAGCGGGAGGGGCAGTTCTTC. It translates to CASSLVEREGQFF. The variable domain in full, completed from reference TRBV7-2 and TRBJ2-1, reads GAGVSQSPSNKVTEKGKDVELRCDPISGHTALYWYRQSLGQGLEFLIYFQGNSAPDKSGLPSDRFSAERTGGSVSTLTIQRTQQEDSAVYLCASSLVEREGQFFGPGTRLTVL.

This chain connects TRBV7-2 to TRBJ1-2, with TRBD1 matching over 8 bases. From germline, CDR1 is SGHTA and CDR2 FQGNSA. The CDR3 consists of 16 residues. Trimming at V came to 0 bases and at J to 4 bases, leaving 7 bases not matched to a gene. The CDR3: CASSLAAGGAIYGYTF. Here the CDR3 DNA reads TGTGCCAGCAGCTTAGCTGCAGGGGGCGCGATCTATGGCTACACCTTC.

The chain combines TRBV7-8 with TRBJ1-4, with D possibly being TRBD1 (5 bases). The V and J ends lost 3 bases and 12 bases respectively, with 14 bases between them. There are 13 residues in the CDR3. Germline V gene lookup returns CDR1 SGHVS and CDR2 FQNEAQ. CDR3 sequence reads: CASSFSGGGELFF. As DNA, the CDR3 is TGTGCCAGCAGCTTTTCCGGTGGGGGGGAACTGTTTTTT.

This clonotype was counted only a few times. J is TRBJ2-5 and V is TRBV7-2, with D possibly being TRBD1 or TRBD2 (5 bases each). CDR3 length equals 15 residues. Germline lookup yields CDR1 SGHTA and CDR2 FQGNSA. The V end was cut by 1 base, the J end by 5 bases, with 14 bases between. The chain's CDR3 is CASSLGFRGRETQYF. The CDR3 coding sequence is TGTGCCAGCAGCTTAGGGTTCCGGGGCCGGGAGACCCAGTACTTC.

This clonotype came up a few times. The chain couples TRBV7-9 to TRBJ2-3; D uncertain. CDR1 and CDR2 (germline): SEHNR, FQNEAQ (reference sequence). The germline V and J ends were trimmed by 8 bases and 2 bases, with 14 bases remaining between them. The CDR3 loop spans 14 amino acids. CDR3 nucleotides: TGTGCCAGCTCACTGGACGGCATCACAGATACGCAGTATTTT. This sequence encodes CASSLDGITDTQYF.

DNA for the CDR3: TGTGCCAGCAGCGTAATACCGGACTATGGCTACACCTTC. Encoded protein: CASSVIPDYGYTF. The V gene is TRBV9, the J gene TRBJ1-2; the D is unclear. The germline V gene encodes CDR1 SGDLS and CDR2 YYNGEE. This CDR3 comprises 13 residues. Deletions cut 1 base from V and 3 bases from J, with 7 bases between.

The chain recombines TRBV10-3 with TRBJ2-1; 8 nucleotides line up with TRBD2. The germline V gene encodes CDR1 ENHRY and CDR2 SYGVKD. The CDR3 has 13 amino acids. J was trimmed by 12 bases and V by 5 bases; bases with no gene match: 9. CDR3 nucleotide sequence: TGTGCCATCAGTACCGGGACCCGGGGGGGGCAGTTCTTC. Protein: CAISTGTRGGQFF.

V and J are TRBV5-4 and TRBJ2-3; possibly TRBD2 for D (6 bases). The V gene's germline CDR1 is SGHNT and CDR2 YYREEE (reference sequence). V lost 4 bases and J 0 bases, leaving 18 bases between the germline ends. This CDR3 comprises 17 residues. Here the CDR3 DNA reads TGTGCCAGCAGCCCCCCCCCTAGCGTCTCTAGCACAGATACGCAGTATTTT. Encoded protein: CASSPPPSVSSTDTQYF.

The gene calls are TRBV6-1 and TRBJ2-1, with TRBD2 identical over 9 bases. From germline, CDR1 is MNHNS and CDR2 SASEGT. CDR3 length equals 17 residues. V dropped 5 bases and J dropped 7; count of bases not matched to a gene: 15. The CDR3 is CASSYSFAGGPENEQFF. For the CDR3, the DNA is TGTGCCAGCAGTTACTCCTTCGCGGGAGGGCCTGAGAATGAGCAGTTCTTC.

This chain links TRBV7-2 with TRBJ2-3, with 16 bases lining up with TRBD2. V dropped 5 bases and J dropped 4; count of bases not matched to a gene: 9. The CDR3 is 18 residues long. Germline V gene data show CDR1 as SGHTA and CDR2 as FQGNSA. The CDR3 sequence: CASSPEGLAGGLSDTQYF. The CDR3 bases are TGTGCCAGCAGCCCCGAGGGACTAGCGGGAGGGCTTTCAGATACGCAGTATTTT.

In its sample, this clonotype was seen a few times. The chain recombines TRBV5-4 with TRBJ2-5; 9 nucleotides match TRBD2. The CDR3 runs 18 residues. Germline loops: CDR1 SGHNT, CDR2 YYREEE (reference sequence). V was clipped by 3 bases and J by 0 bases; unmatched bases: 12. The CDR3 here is CASSSWASGAHDQETQYF. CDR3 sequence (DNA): TGTGCCAGCAGCTCGTGGGCTAGCGGGGCGCACGACCAAGAGACCCAGTACTTC.